Sequencing of this T cell receptor (beta chain) was carried out in a study of breast tumors, draining lymph nodes, adjacent tissues. This CDR3 comprises 19 residues. Breast cancer patients provided tissue from their axillary draining lymph nodes. Notes on the study in general: Most tumor T cells seemingly derive from lymph node, then expand in tumor. Tumor T cell lymph node origin was a supported hypothesis, not proven. Tumor repertoires ranked between lymph nodes and nontumor tissue in diversity, with V and J gene preferences. Luminal-like breast cancer showed significantly greater tumor-nontumor repertoire similarity than basal-like breast cancer did.

This clonotype turned up a few times. Its target is unknown. TCRdb reprocessed the multiplex PCR reads with MiXCR, giving one entry per CDR3 protein. The table records 70,000 to 95,000 distinct CDR3 sequences, about 21% of them present only once. This chain uses TRBV3-2 with TRBJ1-4; TRBD1 is the table's D call, not checked against the DNA. TRBV3-2 is assigned pseudogene status. The receptor comes from a female donor with breast cancer. Some clones in this sample may be carry-over from other donors' samples. The specimen was axillary lymph node tissue. The CDR3 reads CASSLASRATEATNEKLFF. The CDR3 DNA reads TGTGCCAGCAGCCTGGCATCGCGGGCGACAGAGGCAACTAATGAAAAACTGTTTTTT.